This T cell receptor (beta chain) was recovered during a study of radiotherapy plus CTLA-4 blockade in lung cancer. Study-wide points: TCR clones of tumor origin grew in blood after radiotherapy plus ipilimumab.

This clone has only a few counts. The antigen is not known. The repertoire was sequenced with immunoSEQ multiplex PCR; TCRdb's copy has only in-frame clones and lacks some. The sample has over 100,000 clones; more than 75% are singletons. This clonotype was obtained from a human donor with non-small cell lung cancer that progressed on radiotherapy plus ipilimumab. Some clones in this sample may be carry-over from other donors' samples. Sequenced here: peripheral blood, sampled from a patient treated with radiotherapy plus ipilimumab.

This chain's CDR3 is CASSHGLGVSYEQYF. CDR3 DNA sequence: TGCGCCAGCAGCCACGGCTTGGGGGTATCCTACGAGCAGTACTTC. The rearrangement uses TRBV4-3 and TRBJ2-7, with D perhaps matching TRBD1 or TRBD2 (5 bases each). Germline assignment: CDR1 LGHNA and CDR2 YSLEER. The CDR3 runs 15 residues. V lost 3 bases, J lost 1 base, and 13 bases lay in between.